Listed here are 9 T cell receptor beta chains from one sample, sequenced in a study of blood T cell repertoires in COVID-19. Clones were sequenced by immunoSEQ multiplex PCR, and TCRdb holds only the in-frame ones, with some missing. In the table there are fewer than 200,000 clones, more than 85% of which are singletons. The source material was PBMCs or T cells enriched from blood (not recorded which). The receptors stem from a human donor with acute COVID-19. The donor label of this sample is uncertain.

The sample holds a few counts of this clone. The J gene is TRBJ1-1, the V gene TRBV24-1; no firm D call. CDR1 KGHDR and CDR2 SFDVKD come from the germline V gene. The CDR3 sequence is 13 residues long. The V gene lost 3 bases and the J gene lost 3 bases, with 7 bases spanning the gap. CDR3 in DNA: TGTGCCACCAGTGATCCCCAGGACACTGAAGCTTTCTTT. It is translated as CATSDPQDTEAFF.

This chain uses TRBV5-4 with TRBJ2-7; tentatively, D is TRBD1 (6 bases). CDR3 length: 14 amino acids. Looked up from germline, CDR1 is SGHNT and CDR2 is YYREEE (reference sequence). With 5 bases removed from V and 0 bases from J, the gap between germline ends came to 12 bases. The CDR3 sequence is CASSRDTSSYEQYF. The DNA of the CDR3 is TGTGCCAGCAGTCGGGACACTTCCTCCTACGAGCAGTACTTC.

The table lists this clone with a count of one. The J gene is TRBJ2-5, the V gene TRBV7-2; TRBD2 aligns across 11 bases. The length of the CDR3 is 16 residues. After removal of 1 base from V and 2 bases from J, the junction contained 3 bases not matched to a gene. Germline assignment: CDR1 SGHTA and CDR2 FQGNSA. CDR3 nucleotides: TGTGCCAGCAGCTTAGGGCTAGCGGGGGGTCAAGAGACCCAGTACTTC. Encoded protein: CASSLGLAGGQETQYF.

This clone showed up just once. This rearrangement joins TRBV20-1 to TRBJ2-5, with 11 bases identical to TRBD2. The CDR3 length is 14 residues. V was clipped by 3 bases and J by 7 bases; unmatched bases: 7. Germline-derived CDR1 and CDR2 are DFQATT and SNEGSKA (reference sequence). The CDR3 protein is CSASRLAGGRTQYF. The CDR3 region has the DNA TGCAGTGCTAGTCGCCTAGCGGGGGGAAGGACCCAGTACTTC.

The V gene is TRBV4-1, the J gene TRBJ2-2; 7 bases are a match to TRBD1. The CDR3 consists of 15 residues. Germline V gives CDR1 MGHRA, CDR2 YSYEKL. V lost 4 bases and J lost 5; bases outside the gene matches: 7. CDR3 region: CASSLQGSGTGELFF. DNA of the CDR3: TGCGCCAGCAGCCTACAGGGGAGTGGGACCGGGGAGCTGTTTTTT.

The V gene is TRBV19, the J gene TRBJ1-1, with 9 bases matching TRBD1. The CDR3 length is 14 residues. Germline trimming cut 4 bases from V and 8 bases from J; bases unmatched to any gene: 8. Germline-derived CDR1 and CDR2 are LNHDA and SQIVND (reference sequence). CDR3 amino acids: CASSTIRTGDEAFF. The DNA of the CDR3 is TGTGCCAGTAGTACCATCCGGACAGGGGACGAAGCTTTCTTT.

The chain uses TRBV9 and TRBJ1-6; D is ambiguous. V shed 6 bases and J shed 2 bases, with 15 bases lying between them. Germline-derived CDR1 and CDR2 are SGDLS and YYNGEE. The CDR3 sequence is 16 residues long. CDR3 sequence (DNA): TGTGCCAGCACCTTGGTGGGGAGGACCTATAATTCACCCCTCCACTTT. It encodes CASTLVGRTYNSPLHF.

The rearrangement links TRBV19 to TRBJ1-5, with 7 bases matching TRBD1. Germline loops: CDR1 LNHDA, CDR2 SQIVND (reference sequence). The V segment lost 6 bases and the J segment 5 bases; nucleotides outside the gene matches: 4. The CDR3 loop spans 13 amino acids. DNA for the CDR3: TGTGCCAGTAGCACCGACAGGGATCAGCCCCAGCATTTT. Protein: CASSTDRDQPQHF.

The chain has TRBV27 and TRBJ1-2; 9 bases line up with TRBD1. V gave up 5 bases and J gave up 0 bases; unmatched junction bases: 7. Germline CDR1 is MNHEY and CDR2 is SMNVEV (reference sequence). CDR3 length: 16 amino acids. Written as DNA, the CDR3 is TGTGCCAGCAGTCCGGGACAGGGACAAACTAACTATGGCTACACCTTC. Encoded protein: CASSPGQGQTNYGYTF.